These T cell receptor beta chains were read from a single sample in a study of shared clonotypes between healthy human individuals. Clones were sequenced by immunoSEQ multiplex PCR, and TCRdb holds only the in-frame ones, with some missing. The sample has approximately 1,000,000 clones; about 80% are singletons. The source material was memory CD4+ T cells from PBMCs. The receptors shown here come from a man younger than 35 in good health. Some clones in this sample may be carry-over from other donors' samples. Each CDR3 is given with its conserved first and last residue. D genes are given only for firm matches. Only some rows state a clone size, as once, few, many or a class for expanded clones.

J,D,V,size,DNA,CDR3
TRBJ1-1,.,TRBV7-8,few,TGTGCCAGCAGCTTAATAGTCAGAGTCGACGAAGCTTTCTTT,CASSLIVRVDEAFF
TRBJ2-1,.,TRBV19,.,TGTGCCAGTAGTATTCGGGGGACCGGTGGGGGTAATGAGCAGTTCTTC,CASSIRGTGGGNEQFF
TRBJ2-7,.,TRBV5-1,.,TGCGCCAGCGCGGAACGAGGGGGCTCCTACGAGCAGTACTTC,CASAERGGSYEQYF
TRBJ1-2,.,TRBV29-1,.,TGCAGCGTTGCGACAGGAGGGGGCTACACCTTC,CSVATGGGYTF
TRBJ2-7,.,TRBV28,.,TGTGCCAGCAGTTCCGAGGTCCAAGGGCAGTACTTC,CASSSEVQGQYF
TRBJ2-1,TRBD2,TRBV5-1,.,TGCGCCAGCAGCACCAGCGGGAGCCAATACAATGAGCAGTTCTTC,CASSTSGSQYNEQFF
TRBJ2-6,TRBD1,TRBV5-1,.,TGCGCCAGCAGCTTGGCCGGGACAGGGAGATCCTCTGGGGCCAACGTCCTGACTTTC,CASSLAGTGRSSGANVLTF
TRBJ1-4,TRBD1,TRBV4-1,.,TGCGCCAGCCGTAGACAGGGGGCTGAAAAACTGTTTTTT,CASRRQGAEKLFF
TRBJ1-5,.,TRBV19,.,TGTGCCAGTAGTATTACTACAGGGAATCAGCCCCAGCATTTT,CASSITTGNQPQHF
TRBJ2-2,.,TRBV2,few,TGTGCCAGCACGGGACAGAACACCGGGGAGCTGTTTTTT,CASTGQNTGELFF
TRBJ2-1,TRBD2,TRBV15,.,TGTGCCACCAGCAGAGTAGCGGGATCCGATCGGTTCTTC,CATSRVAGSDRFF
TRBJ2-3,.,TRBV5-1,.,TGCGCCAGCCTCTTGGGGAGTTTTCAGAGCACAGATACGCAGTATTTT,CASLLGSFQSTDTQYF
TRBJ2-5,.,TRBV30,.,TGTGCCTGGAGTCTGGAGACCCAGTACTTC,CAWSLETQYF
TRBJ2-5,TRBD1,TRBV2,.,TGTGCCAGCAGTGGGACAGGGTCGGGCGAGACCCAGTACTTC,CASSGTGSGETQYF
TRBJ1-4,TRBD1,TRBV7-6,.,TGTGCCAGCAGCCGGGGACAGGGGCCCTTCGGGGAACTGTTTTTT,CASSRGQGPFGELFF
TRBJ2-7,.,TRBV5-1,.,TGCGCCAGCAGCTTGGACGGGACCTACGAGCAGTACTTC,CASSLDGTYEQYF
TRBJ2-7,TRBD2,TRBV18,.,TGTGCCAGCTCACCACAGACTAGCGGGAGCTACGAGCAGTACTTC,CASSPQTSGSYEQYF
TRBJ2-3,.,TRBV9,.,TGTGCCAGCAGCGTACTCGGGGGTGTCACAGATACGCAGTATTTT,CASSVLGGVTDTQYF
TRBJ1-5,TRBD1,TRBV19,.,TGTGCCAGTAGTTTCTACGGGACAGATAATCAGCCCCAGCATTTT,CASSFYGTDNQPQHF
TRBJ1-2,TRBD1,TRBV2,.,TGTGCCAGCAGTGACTCCGGGACAGAGACCCTCTTC,CASSDSGTETLF
TRBJ2-1,.,TRBV4-1,.,TGCGCCAGCAGCCTCGGGGGGCTACAGGGCAATGAGCAGTTCTTC,CASSLGGLQGNEQFF
TRBJ2-7,.,TRBV6-1,.,TGTGCCAGCAGTGAAGCGCGAGGACAGCAGTACTTC,CASSEARGQQYF
TRBJ1-4,.,TRBV4-2,.,TGTGCCAGCAGCCAGGAGACGGGGGTGGGGGAAAAACTGTTTTTT,CASSQETGVGEKLFF
TRBJ2-3,.,TRBV5-1,.,TGCGCCAGCAGTTGGAGCACAGATACGCAGTATTTT,CASSWSTDTQYF
TRBJ1-1,.,TRBV27,.,TGTGCCAGCAGTTTGGTAAGGGGAGGGACTGAAGCTTTCTTT,CASSLVRGGTEAFF